These T cell receptor beta chains were read from a single sample in a study of shared T cell receptors in the human thymus. Libraries were prepared by immunoSEQ multiplex PCR; TCRdb keeps only in-frame clonotypes and omits some of them. Of 550,000 to 800,000 clones in the sample, 70% to 90% were seen once. A further study also used this sample, focusing on human thymus T cells.

Source material: thymocytes. The receptors come from a girl under three years old with a congenital heart defect. CDR3s include the opening cysteine and the closing phenylalanine or tryptophan. The D gene is left open where the match is weak. Size tells how often a clone was seen (once, few, many) or the class of an expanded clone, and some rows leave it out.

d_gene	v_gene	j_gene	abundance	CDR3nt	CDR3aa
.	TRBV5-1	TRBJ1-3	.	TGCGCCAGCAGTGTCAGTCCCTCTGGAAACACCATATATTTT	CASSVSPSGNTIYF
TRBD1	TRBV12-5	TRBJ1-6	.	TGTGCTAGTGGTTTGGTGGGGACAGTCCATTCACCCCTCCACTTT	CASGLVGTVHSPLHF
TRBD1	TRBV9	TRBJ2-1	few	TGTGCCAGCAGCGTAGACCCGGACAGGGGCAATGAGCAGTTCTTC	CASSVDPDRGNEQFF
TRBD2	TRBV10-1	TRBJ2-3	once	TGCGCCAGCAGTTCAAGCGGGGGCGGGCAGTATTTT	CASSSSGGGQYF
.	TRBV7-9	TRBJ2-1	.	TGTGCCAGCAGCTCTAATATAGCAGGGCTGCAGGTCCATGAGCAGTTCTTC	CASSSNIAGLQVHEQFF
.	TRBV7-2	TRBJ1-6	.	TGTGCCAGCAGCTTAGCGCTCTGGGGGAAGGGGGTCTATAATTCACCCCTCCACTTT	CASSLALWGKGVYNSPLHF
.	TRBV4-3	TRBJ2-1	.	TGCGCCAGCAGCCAAGCCCCCAAACTAGCATATGAGCAGTTCTTC	CASSQAPKLAYEQFF
.	TRBV6-1	TRBJ1-5	.	TGTGCCAGCAGTGAAGTAGATGGGGGCGAGGTACGGGATCAGCCCCAGCATTTT	CASSEVDGGEVRDQPQHF
.	TRBV6-6	TRBJ2-7	few	TGTGCCAGCAGTCAGGACAGAGAATACGAGCAGTACTTC	CASSQDREYEQYF
TRBD1	TRBV15	TRBJ1-6	.	TGTGCCACCAGCAGCCGACAGGGCAAGAGGGATAAATCACCCCTCCACTTT	CATSSRQGKRDKSPLHF
TRBD1	TRBV7-6	TRBJ2-3	.	TGTGCCAGCAGCTCGCAAAGGGGGCGCGGCACAGATACGCAGTATTTT	CASSSQRGRGTDTQYF
.	TRBV4-3	TRBJ1-3	.	TGCGCCAGCAGCCAAGAGCTAGCTCCGCACTCTGGAAACACCATATATTTT	CASSQELAPHSGNTIYF
TRBD1	TRBV5-6	TRBJ2-3	.	TGTGCCAGCAGACCCGGGACAGAGACGCAGTATTTT	CASRPGTETQYF
TRBD1	TRBV25-1	TRBJ2-7	.	TGTGCCAGCAGTGAGGGACAGGGTTTGAACGAGCAGTACTTC	CASSEGQGLNEQYF
TRBD2	TRBV2	TRBJ2-1	once	TGTGCCAGCAGTGACGCTAGCGGGGGGATCCTCTCCTACAATGAGCAGTTCTTC	CASSDASGGILSYNEQFF
.	TRBV4-3	TRBJ1-2	.	TGCGCCAGCAGCCAAGATTCGGGAGAGAACTATGGCTACACCTTC	CASSQDSGENYGYTF
TRBD2	TRBV12-5	TRBJ2-1	.	TGTGCTAGTGGATCCTATCCGGGGGGGGAAAATACCTACAATGAGCAGTTCTTC	CASGSYPGGENTYNEQFF